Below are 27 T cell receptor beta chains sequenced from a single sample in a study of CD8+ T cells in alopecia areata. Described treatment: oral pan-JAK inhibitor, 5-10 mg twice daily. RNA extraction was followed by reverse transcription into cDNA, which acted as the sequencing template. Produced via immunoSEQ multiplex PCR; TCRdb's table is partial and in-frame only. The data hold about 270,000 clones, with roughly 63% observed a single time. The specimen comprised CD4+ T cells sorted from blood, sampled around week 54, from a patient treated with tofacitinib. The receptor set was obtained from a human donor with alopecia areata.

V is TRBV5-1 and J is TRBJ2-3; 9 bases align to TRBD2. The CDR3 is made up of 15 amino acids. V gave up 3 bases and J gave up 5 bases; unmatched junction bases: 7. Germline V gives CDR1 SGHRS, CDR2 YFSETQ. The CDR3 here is CASSSLLAGIDTQYF. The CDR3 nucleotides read TGCGCCAGCAGCTCCCTCCTAGCGGGGATAGATACGCAGTATTTT.

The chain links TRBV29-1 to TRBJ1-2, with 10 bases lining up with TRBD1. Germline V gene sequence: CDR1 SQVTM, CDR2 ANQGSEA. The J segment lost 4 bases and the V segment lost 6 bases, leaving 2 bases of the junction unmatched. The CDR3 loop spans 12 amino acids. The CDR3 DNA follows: TGCAGCGTGGGACAGGGGATCTATGGCTACACCTTC. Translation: CSVGQGIYGYTF.

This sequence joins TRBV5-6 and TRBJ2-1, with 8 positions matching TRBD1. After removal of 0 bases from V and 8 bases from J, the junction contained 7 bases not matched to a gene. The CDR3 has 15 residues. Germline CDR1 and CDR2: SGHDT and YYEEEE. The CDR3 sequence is CASSLGTGPGDEQFF. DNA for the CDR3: TGTGCCAGCAGCTTGGGGACAGGGCCCGGGGATGAGCAGTTCTTC. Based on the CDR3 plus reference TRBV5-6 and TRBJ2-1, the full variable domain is DAGVTQSPTHLIKTRGQQVTLRCSPKSGHDTVSWYQQALGQGPQFIFQYYEEEERQRGNFPDRFSGHQFPNYSSELNVNALLLGDSALYLCASSLGTGPGDEQFFGPGTRLTVL.

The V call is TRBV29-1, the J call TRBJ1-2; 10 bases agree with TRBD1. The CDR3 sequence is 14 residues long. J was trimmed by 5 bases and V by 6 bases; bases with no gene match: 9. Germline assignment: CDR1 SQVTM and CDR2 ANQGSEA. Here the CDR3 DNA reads TGCAGCGTCGCCTGGGACAGGGGCCGGTATGGCTACACCTTC. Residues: CSVAWDRGRYGYTF.

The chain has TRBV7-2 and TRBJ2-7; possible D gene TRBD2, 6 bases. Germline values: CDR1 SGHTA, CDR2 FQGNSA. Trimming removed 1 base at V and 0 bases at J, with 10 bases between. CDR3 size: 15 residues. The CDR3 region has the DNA TGTGCCAGCAGCTTAGTGGAGGGGACCTCCTACGAGCAGTACTTC. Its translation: CASSLVEGTSYEQYF.

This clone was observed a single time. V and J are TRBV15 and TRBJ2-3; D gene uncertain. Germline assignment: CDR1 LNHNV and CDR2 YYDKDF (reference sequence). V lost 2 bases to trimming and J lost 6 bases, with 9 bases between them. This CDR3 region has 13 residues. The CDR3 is CATSRQRSDTQYF. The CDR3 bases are TGTGCCACCAGCAGACAGAGGAGTGATACGCAGTATTTT.

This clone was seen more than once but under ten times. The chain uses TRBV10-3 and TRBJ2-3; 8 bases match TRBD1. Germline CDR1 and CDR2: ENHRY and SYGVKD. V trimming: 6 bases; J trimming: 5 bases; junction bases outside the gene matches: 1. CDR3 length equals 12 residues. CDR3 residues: CAIRQGEDTQYF. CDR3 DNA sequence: TGTGCCATCAGACAGGGGGAAGATACGCAGTATTTT.

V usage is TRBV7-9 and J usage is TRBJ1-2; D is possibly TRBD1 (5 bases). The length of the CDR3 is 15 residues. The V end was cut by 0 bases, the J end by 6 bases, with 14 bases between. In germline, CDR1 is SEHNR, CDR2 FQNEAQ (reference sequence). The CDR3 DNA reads TGTGCCAGCAGCTTAGCTCGCCAGGGCTCAAATGGCTACACCTTC. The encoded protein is CASSLARQGSNGYTF.

This CDR3 reads CSAQVQETQYF. For the CDR3, the DNA is TGCAGTGCCCAAGTCCAAGAGACCCAGTACTTC. The chain uses TRBV20-1 and TRBJ2-5; D not resolved. Between the trimmed V and J ends, which lost 6 bases and 1 base, there was a span of 6 bases. Germline V gene lookup returns CDR1 DFQATT and CDR2 SNEGSKA (reference sequence). There are 11 residues in the CDR3.

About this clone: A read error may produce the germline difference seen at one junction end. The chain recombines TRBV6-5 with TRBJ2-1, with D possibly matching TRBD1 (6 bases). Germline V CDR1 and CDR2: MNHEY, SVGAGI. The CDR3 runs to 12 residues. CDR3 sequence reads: CASSYGGREYVF. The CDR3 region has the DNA TGTGCCAGCAGTTACGGGGGCAGAGAGTATGTCTTC.

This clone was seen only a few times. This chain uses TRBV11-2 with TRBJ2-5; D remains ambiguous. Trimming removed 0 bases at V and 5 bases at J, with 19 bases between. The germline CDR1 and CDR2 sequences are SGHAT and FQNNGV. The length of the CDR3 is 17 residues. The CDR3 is CASSLELWTRTSETQYF. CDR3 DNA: TGTGCCAGCAGCTTAGAGCTTTGGACGAGGACCTCGGAGACCCAGTACTTC.

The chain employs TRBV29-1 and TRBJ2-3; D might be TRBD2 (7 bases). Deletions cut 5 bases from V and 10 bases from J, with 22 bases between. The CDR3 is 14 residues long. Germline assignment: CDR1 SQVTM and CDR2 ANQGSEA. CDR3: CSVPGGQGRLAQYF. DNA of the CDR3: TGCAGCGTTCCCGGGGGGCAGGGGCGGTTGGCGCAGTATTTT.

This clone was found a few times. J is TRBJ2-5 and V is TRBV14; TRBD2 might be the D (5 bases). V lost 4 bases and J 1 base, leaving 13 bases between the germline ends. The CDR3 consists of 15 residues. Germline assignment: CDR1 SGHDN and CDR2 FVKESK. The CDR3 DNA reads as TGTGCCAGCAGCCCTTTCGGACTGCTCCAAGAGACCCAGTACTTC. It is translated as CASSPFGLLQETQYF.

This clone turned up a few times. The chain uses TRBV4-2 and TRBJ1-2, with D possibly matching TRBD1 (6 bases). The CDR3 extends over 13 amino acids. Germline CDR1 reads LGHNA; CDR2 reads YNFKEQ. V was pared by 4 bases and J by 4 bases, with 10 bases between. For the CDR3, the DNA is TGTGCCAGCAGCCCCGGACAGATCTATGGCTACACCTTC. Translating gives CASSPGQIYGYTF.

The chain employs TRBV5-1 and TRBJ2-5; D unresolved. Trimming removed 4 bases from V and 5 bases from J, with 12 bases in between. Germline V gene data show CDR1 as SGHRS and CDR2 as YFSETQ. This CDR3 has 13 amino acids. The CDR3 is CASSPTPVETQYF. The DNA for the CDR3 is TGCGCCAGCAGCCCCACCCCGGTGGAGACCCAGTACTTC.

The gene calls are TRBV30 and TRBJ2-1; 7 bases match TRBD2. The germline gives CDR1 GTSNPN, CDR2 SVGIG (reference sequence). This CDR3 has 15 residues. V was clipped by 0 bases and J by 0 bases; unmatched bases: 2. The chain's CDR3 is CAWSVQRGSYNEQFF. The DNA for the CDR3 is TGTGCCTGGAGTGTACAGCGGGGCTCCTACAATGAGCAGTTCTTC. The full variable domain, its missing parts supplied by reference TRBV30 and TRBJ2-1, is SQTIHQWPATLVQPVGSPLSLECTVEGTSNPNLYWYRQAAGRGLQLLFYSVGIGQISSEVPQNLSASRPQDRQFILSSKKLLLSDSGFYLCAWSVQRGSYNEQFFGPGTRLTVL.

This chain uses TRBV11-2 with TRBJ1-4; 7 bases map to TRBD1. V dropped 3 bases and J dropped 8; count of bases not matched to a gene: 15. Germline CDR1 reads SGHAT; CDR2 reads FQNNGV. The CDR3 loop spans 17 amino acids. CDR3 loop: CASSFRGLTGIKEKLFF. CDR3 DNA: TGTGCCAGCAGCTTCAGGGGCCTGACAGGGATAAAGGAAAAACTGTTTTTT. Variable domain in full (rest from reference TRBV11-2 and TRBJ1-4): EAGVAQSPRYKIIEKRQSVAFWCNPISGHATLYWYQQILGQGPKLLIQFQNNGVVDDSQLPKDRFSAERLKGVDSTLKIQPAKLEDSAVYLCASSFRGLTGIKEKLFFGSGTQLSVL.

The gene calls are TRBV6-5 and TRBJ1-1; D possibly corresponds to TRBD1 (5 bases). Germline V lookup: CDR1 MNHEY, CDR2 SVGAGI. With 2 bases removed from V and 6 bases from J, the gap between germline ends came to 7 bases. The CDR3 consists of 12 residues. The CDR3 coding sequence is TGTGCCAGCAGTTACGTGGGGGCTGAAGCTTTCTTT. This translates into CASSYVGAEAFF.

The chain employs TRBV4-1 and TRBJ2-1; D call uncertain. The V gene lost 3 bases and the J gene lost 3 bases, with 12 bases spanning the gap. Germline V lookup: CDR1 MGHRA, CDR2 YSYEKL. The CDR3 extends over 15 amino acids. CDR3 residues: CASSHGPPVYNEQFF. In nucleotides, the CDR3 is TGCGCCAGCAGCCATGGACCGCCGGTCTACAATGAGCAGTTCTTC.

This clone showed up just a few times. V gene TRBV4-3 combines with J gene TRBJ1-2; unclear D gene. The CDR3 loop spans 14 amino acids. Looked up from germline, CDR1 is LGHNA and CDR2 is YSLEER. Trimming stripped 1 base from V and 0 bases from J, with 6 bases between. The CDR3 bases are TGCGCCAGCAGCCAAGTTTCAGCTAACTATGGCTACACCTTC. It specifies CASSQVSANYGYTF.

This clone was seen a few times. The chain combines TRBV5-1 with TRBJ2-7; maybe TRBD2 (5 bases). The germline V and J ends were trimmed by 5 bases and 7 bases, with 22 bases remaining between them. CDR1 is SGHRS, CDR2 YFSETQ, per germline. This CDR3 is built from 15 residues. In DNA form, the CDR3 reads TGCGCCAGCAGTTTCAACGGGATTACGCTGGAGGAGCAGTACTTC. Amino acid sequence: CASSFNGITLEEQYF.

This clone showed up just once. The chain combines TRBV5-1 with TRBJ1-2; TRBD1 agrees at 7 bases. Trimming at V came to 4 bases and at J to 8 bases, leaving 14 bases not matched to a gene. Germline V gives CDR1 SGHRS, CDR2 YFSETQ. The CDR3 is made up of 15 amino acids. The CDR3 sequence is CASSSRETGLSGYTF. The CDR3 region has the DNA TGCGCCAGCAGCAGCAGGGAGACAGGGCTCTCCGGCTACACCTTC.

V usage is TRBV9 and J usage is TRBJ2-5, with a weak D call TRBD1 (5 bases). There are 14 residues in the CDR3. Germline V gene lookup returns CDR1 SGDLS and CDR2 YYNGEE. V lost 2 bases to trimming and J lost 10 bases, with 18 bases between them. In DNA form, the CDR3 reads TGTGCCAGCAGCGTGGCTAATGCCCAGGGTGGCCAGTACTTC. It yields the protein CASSVANAQGGQYF.

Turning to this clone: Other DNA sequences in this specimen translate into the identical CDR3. The CDR3 bases are TGCGCCAGCAGCCCGACGGGGAACACTGAAGCTTTCTTT. Translation gives CASSPTGNTEAFF. V gene TRBV5-1 combines with J gene TRBJ1-1; no definite D call. Germline V gene data show CDR1 as SGHRS and CDR2 as YFSETQ. This CDR3 is built from 13 residues. V gave up 4 bases and J gave up 1 base, with 8 bases separating them.

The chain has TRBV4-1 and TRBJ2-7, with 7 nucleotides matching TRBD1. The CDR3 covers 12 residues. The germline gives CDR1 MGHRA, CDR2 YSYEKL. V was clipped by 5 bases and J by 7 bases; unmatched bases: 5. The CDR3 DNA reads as TGCGCCAGCAGCTCCACAGGGGTTGAGCAGTACTTC. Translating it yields CASSSTGVEQYF.

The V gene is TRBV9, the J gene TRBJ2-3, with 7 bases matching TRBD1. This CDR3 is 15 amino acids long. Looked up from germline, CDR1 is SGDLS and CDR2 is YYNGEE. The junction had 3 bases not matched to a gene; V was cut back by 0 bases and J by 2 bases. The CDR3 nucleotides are TGTGCCAGCAGCGTAGGTGGGACAGCCACAGATACGCAGTATTTT. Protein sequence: CASSVGGTATDTQYF. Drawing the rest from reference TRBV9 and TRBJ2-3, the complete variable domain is DSGVTQTPKHLITATGQRVTLRCSPRSGDLSVYWYQQSLDQGLQFLIQYYNGEERAKGNILERFSAQQFPDLHSELNLSSLELGDSALYFCASSVGGTATDTQYFGPGTRLTVL.

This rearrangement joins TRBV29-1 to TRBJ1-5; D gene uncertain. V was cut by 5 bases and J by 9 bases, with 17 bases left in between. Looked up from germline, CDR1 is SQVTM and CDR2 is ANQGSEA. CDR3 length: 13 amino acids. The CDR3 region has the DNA TGCAGCGTTTCGATGGTGCCCGGTGGGCCCCAGCATTTT. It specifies CSVSMVPGGPQHF.